Listed below are T cell receptor beta chains from one sample, sequenced in a study of T-cell reconstitution after alpha-beta-depleted transplantation in children. TCRdb analysed the PCR reads with MiXCR anew, one entry per CDR3 protein. The sample yields 200,000 to 250,000 distinct CDR3 sequences, about 24% seen once. The sequences come from PBMCs, mostly from graft donor cells, collected 360 days after TCRalphabeta/CD19-depleted stem cell transplant. Receptor source: a female patient aged 2-9 years who had a stem cell transplant for congenital amegakaryocytic thrombocytopenia, so the T cells may come from the graft donor. CDR3s include the opening cysteine and the closing phenylalanine or tryptophan. Fields, in order: D gene, CDR3 length, V gene, clone size, J gene, CDR3 DNA, CDR3 protein. A D gene is named only where the DNA matches it firmly. The size entry is marked missing in some rows and otherwise reads once, few, many or a size class.

d_gene: .
len: 14
v_gene: TRBV12-3/TRBV12-4
abundance: few
j_gene: TRBJ2-6
CDR3nt: TGTGCCAGCCGAGACAGCGTAGGGGCCAACGTCCTGACTTTC
CDR3aa: CASRDSVGANVLTF

d_gene: .
len: 13
v_gene: TRBV10-3
abundance: few
j_gene: TRBJ2-3
CDR3nt: TGTGCCATCAGTGAGTCAGGCACAGATACGCAGTATTTT
CDR3aa: CAISESGTDTQYF

d_gene: .
len: 12
v_gene: TRBV5-1
abundance: .
j_gene: TRBJ1-4
CDR3nt: TGCGCCAGCAGGGGGCGCGATGAAAAACTGTTTTTT
CDR3aa: CASRGRDEKLFF

d_gene: .
len: 13
v_gene: TRBV7-2
abundance: once
j_gene: TRBJ1-1
CDR3nt: TGTGCCAGCAGCGCCCGCAGGGGCACTGAAGCTTTCTTT
CDR3aa: CASSARRGTEAFF

d_gene: TRBD1
len: 19
v_gene: TRBV4-1
abundance: few
j_gene: TRBJ2-2
CDR3nt: TGCGCCAGCAGCCAAAAAAGTCCTTGGACAGGGGATGGGTACGGGGAGCTGTTTTTT
CDR3aa: CASSQKSPWTGDGYGELFF

d_gene: .
len: 15
v_gene: TRBV13
abundance: .
j_gene: TRBJ2-1
CDR3nt: TGTGCCAGCACCGTTAGCGGGCAGGGGATACATGAGCAGTTCTTC
CDR3aa: CASTVSGQGIHEQFF

d_gene: .
len: 12
v_gene: TRBV10-2
abundance: .
j_gene: TRBJ2-1
CDR3nt: TGCGCCAGCAGGGATGGTTACGATGAGCAGTTCTTC
CDR3aa: CASRDGYDEQFF

d_gene: TRBD1
len: 15
v_gene: TRBV4-1
abundance: few
j_gene: TRBJ2-5
CDR3nt: TGCGCCAGCAGCCAAGTAGGGGGCCCTCAAGAGACCCAGTACTTC
CDR3aa: CASSQVGGPQETQYF

d_gene: .
len: 16
v_gene: TRBV6-1
abundance: .
j_gene: TRBJ1-2
CDR3nt: TGTGCCAGCAGGCCCGAATGGAATTCTTTTAACTATGGCTACACCTTC
CDR3aa: CASRPEWNSFNYGYTF

d_gene: .
len: 15
v_gene: TRBV12-3/TRBV12-4
abundance: many
j_gene: TRBJ2-1
CDR3nt: TGTGCCAGCAGGGACCCCACTAGGATAAGCAATGAGCAGTTCTTC
CDR3aa: CASRDPTRISNEQFF

d_gene: TRBD1
len: 18
v_gene: TRBV20-1
abundance: few
j_gene: TRBJ2-1
CDR3nt: TGCAGTGCTAGAGGGACAGGGCAGCGGATCCGCTCCTACAATGAGCAGTTCTTC
CDR3aa: CSARGTGQRIRSYNEQFF

d_gene: .
len: 14
v_gene: TRBV27
abundance: .
j_gene: TRBJ2-5
CDR3nt: TGTGCCAGCAGTTCCTTACAGTGGTTGGAGACCCAGTACTTC
CDR3aa: CASSSLQWLETQYF

d_gene: .
len: 14
v_gene: TRBV4-1
abundance: few
j_gene: TRBJ2-3
CDR3nt: TGCGCCAGCAGCCGGACACGATACACAGATACGCAGTATTTT
CDR3aa: CASSRTRYTDTQYF

d_gene: .
len: 16
v_gene: TRBV20-1
abundance: .
j_gene: TRBJ2-1
CDR3nt: TGCAGCGTGCTAGTTGCTAGGGGAGTATGGTACAATGAGCAGTTCTTC
CDR3aa: CSVLVARGVWYNEQFF

d_gene: TRBD2
len: 18
v_gene: TRBV4-3
abundance: few
j_gene: TRBJ2-7
CDR3nt: TGCGCCAGCAGCCAAGGATTCGGGCGGCTAGCGGGAGTCAGCGAGCAGTACTTC
CDR3aa: CASSQGFGRLAGVSEQYF

d_gene: .
len: 12
v_gene: TRBV12-3/TRBV12-4
abundance: few
j_gene: TRBJ2-7
CDR3nt: TGTGCCAGCAGTCGATCCCCCCACGAGCAGTACTTC
CDR3aa: CASSRSPHEQYF

d_gene: .
len: 13
v_gene: TRBV20-1
abundance: few
j_gene: TRBJ2-7
CDR3nt: TGCAGTGCCAACCAACTAGCTATCGACGAGCAGTACTTC
CDR3aa: CSANQLAIDEQYF

d_gene: .
len: 17
v_gene: TRBV3-1
abundance: .
j_gene: TRBJ2-1
CDR3nt: TGTGCCAGCAGCCACTCCCCCTCGCGGGGAGCCTACAATGAGCAGTTCTTC
CDR3aa: CASSHSPSRGAYNEQFF

d_gene: .
len: 14
v_gene: TRBV11-2
abundance: few
j_gene: TRBJ1-2
CDR3nt: TGTGCCAGCAGCCCTAGTGGCAGGGGATATGGCTACACCTTC
CDR3aa: CASSPSGRGYGYTF

d_gene: .
len: 14
v_gene: TRBV7-8
abundance: .
j_gene: TRBJ2-3
CDR3nt: TGTGCCAGCAGCCCGGGTTGGGCGGCAGATACGCAGTATTTT
CDR3aa: CASSPGWAADTQYF

d_gene: TRBD1
len: 14
v_gene: TRBV5-6
abundance: .
j_gene: TRBJ2-1
CDR3nt: TGTGCCAGCAGGAATGGACAGGGTTCCAATGAGCAGTTCTTC
CDR3aa: CASRNGQGSNEQFF

d_gene: TRBD2
len: 18
v_gene: TRBV12-3/TRBV12-4
abundance: .
j_gene: TRBJ2-2
CDR3nt: TGTGCCAGCAGTTGGGGACGTCCGGGACTAGGTCTGACCGGGGAGCTGTTTTTT
CDR3aa: CASSWGRPGLGLTGELFF

d_gene: .
len: 14
v_gene: TRBV3-1
abundance: .
j_gene: TRBJ2-7
CDR3nt: TGTGCCAACAGCCAGTATGACAGATCCTACGAGCAGTACTTC
CDR3aa: CANSQYDRSYEQYF

d_gene: .
len: 9
v_gene: TRBV2
abundance: few
j_gene: TRBJ1-1
CDR3nt: TGTGCCACCACGACCGAAGCTTTCTTT
CDR3aa: CATTTEAFF

d_gene: .
len: 13
v_gene: TRBV12-3/TRBV12-4
abundance: many
j_gene: TRBJ2-2
CDR3nt: TGTGCCAGCAGTTACAGCAACACCGGGGAGCTGTTTTTT
CDR3aa: CASSYSNTGELFF

d_gene: TRBD2
len: 14
v_gene: TRBV6-1
abundance: .
j_gene: TRBJ2-7
CDR3nt: TGTGCCAGCACCTCACTAGCGGGGGCGGACGAGCAGTACTTC
CDR3aa: CASTSLAGADEQYF

d_gene: .
len: 17
v_gene: TRBV6-2/TRBV6-3
abundance: .
j_gene: TRBJ2-5
CDR3nt: TGTGCCAGCAGTTCATGGGTGCTAGCTTCCAATCAAGAGACCCAGTACTTC
CDR3aa: CASSSWVLASNQETQYF

d_gene: .
len: 14
v_gene: TRBV2
abundance: few
j_gene: TRBJ1-5
CDR3nt: TGTGCCAGCAGTGACAGGGGAATCAATCAGCCCCAGCATTTT
CDR3aa: CASSDRGINQPQHF

d_gene: .
len: 9
v_gene: TRBV28
abundance: few
j_gene: TRBJ2-7
CDR3nt: TGTGCCAGTCCCGATGAGCAGTACTTC
CDR3aa: CASPDEQYF

d_gene: .
len: 13
v_gene: TRBV5-1
abundance: few
j_gene: TRBJ2-3
CDR3nt: TGCGCCAGCAGCTTGCAGGGATTAGATACGCAGTATTTT
CDR3aa: CASSLQGLDTQYF

d_gene: .
len: 19
v_gene: TRBV4-1
abundance: .
j_gene: TRBJ2-3
CDR3nt: TGCGCCAGCAGCCAACAAATAATGATGAAAGGAGACACGGGCGATACGCAGTATTTT
CDR3aa: CASSQQIMMKGDTGDTQYF

d_gene: .
len: 16
v_gene: TRBV3-1
abundance: .
j_gene: TRBJ1-1
CDR3nt: TGTGCCAGCAGCCATCTGTTCACAGGCCGCGACACTGAAGCTTTCTTT
CDR3aa: CASSHLFTGRDTEAFF

d_gene: .
len: 14
v_gene: TRBV7-2
abundance: few
j_gene: TRBJ2-7
CDR3nt: TGTGCCAGCAGCTTTCAGGGGAACTCCTACGAGCAGTACTTC
CDR3aa: CASSFQGNSYEQYF

d_gene: TRBD1
len: 16
v_gene: TRBV5-1
abundance: .
j_gene: TRBJ1-6
CDR3nt: TGCGCCAGCAGCTTGTTGGGACAGAGCTATAATTCACCCCTCCACTTT
CDR3aa: CASSLLGQSYNSPLHF

d_gene: .
len: 13
v_gene: TRBV7-9
abundance: few
j_gene: TRBJ2-5
CDR3nt: TGTGCCAGCAGCTTAGACGTCCAAGAGACCCAGTACTTC
CDR3aa: CASSLDVQETQYF

d_gene: TRBD1
len: 13
v_gene: TRBV18
abundance: .
j_gene: TRBJ1-1
CDR3nt: TGTGCCAGCTCGACAGGGTTGAACACTGAAGCTTTCTTT
CDR3aa: CASSTGLNTEAFF

d_gene: .
len: 13
v_gene: TRBV5-1
abundance: .
j_gene: TRBJ1-1
CDR3nt: TGCGCCAGCAGCTTGGGCAGGGAGACTGAAGTTTTCTTT
CDR3aa: CASSLGRETEVFF

d_gene: .
len: 12
v_gene: TRBV20-1
abundance: .
j_gene: TRBJ2-3
CDR3nt: TGCAGTACCACGACTGCCCGGGATACGCAGTATTTT
CDR3aa: CSTTTARDTQYF

d_gene: .
len: 13
v_gene: TRBV6-5
abundance: few
j_gene: TRBJ2-1
CDR3nt: TGTGCCAGCAGTTTGGGACCGCACAATGAGCAGTTCTTC
CDR3aa: CASSLGPHNEQFF

d_gene: .
len: 16
v_gene: TRBV5-1
abundance: .
j_gene: TRBJ2-1
CDR3nt: TGCGCCAGCAGCTTGAAGGTGCTGAGCTCCTACAATGAGCAGTTCTTC
CDR3aa: CASSLKVLSSYNEQFF

d_gene: .
len: 11
v_gene: TRBV23-1
abundance: .
j_gene: TRBJ2-3
CDR3nt: TGCGCCAGCAGTTCTCAGTATACGCAGTATTTT
CDR3aa: CASSSQYTQYF

d_gene: .
len: 13
v_gene: TRBV4-2
abundance: .
j_gene: TRBJ2-1
CDR3nt: TGTGCCAGCAGCCAAGAGCAGTGGAATGAGCAGTTCTTC
CDR3aa: CASSQEQWNEQFF

d_gene: .
len: 13
v_gene: TRBV20-1
abundance: few
j_gene: TRBJ1-6
CDR3nt: TGCAGTGCTAGCGATGGGTTTTATTCACCCCTCCACTTT
CDR3aa: CSASDGFYSPLHF

d_gene: .
len: 13
v_gene: TRBV4-2
abundance: .
j_gene: TRBJ2-4
CDR3nt: TGTGCCAGCAGCCAAGACGTCGAAAACATTCAGTACTTC
CDR3aa: CASSQDVENIQYF

d_gene: TRBD2
len: 16
v_gene: TRBV10-3
abundance: few
j_gene: TRBJ2-1
CDR3nt: TGTGCCATCAGTGCCCCGGGACTAGCGGGGTACAATGAGCAGTTCTTC
CDR3aa: CAISAPGLAGYNEQFF

d_gene: TRBD2
len: 15
v_gene: TRBV7-2
abundance: .
j_gene: TRBJ2-7
CDR3nt: TGTGCCAGCAGCTTGGGGGCGGGAGGGTCCTACGAGCAGTACTTC
CDR3aa: CASSLGAGGSYEQYF

d_gene: TRBD2
len: 17
v_gene: TRBV18
abundance: .
j_gene: TRBJ2-1
CDR3nt: TGTGCCAGCTCACGCTACTTGACTGGCGGGAGAGAGAATGAGCAGTTCTTC
CDR3aa: CASSRYLTGGRENEQFF

d_gene: .
len: 12
v_gene: TRBV20-1
abundance: few
j_gene: TRBJ2-5
CDR3nt: TGCAGTGCTAGATCGGGACAAGAGACCCAGTACTTC
CDR3aa: CSARSGQETQYF

d_gene: .
len: 14
v_gene: TRBV3-1
abundance: few
j_gene: TRBJ2-1
CDR3nt: TGTGCCAGCAGCCAAGCATCGGTAGCCAATGAGCAGTTCTTC
CDR3aa: CASSQASVANEQFF

d_gene: .
len: 14
v_gene: TRBV5-4
abundance: .
j_gene: TRBJ2-3
CDR3nt: TGTGCCAGCAGCGAACCCCGGGACCCAGATACGCAGTATTTT
CDR3aa: CASSEPRDPDTQYF

d_gene: .
len: 14
v_gene: TRBV5-1
abundance: few
j_gene: TRBJ2-2
CDR3nt: TGCGCCAGCATTGGGCCGGCGAACACCGGGGAGCTGTTTTTT
CDR3aa: CASIGPANTGELFF

d_gene: TRBD2
len: 17
v_gene: TRBV11-2
abundance: .
j_gene: TRBJ2-5
CDR3nt: TGTGCCAGCAGCTTGCCGGGACTAGCGGGGGTGGGGGAGACCCAGTACTTC
CDR3aa: CASSLPGLAGVGETQYF

d_gene: .
len: 11
v_gene: TRBV24-1
abundance: .
j_gene: TRBJ1-1
CDR3nt: TGTGCCACCAGTGATTCGTACGGGGCTTTCTTT
CDR3aa: CATSDSYGAFF

d_gene: .
len: 13
v_gene: TRBV6-1
abundance: .
j_gene: TRBJ1-1
CDR3nt: TGTGCCAGCAGGGTTGACAGTCTGGATGAAGCTTTCTTT
CDR3aa: CASRVDSLDEAFF

d_gene: .
len: 17
v_gene: TRBV10-3
abundance: .
j_gene: TRBJ2-3
CDR3nt: TGTGCCATCAGTGAGTCAGGAGGCTGGGAGGATAAAGATACGCAGTATTTT
CDR3aa: CAISESGGWEDKDTQYF

d_gene: .
len: 14
v_gene: TRBV20-1
abundance: .
j_gene: TRBJ2-7
CDR3nt: TGCAGTGCTAGGGTAATGACGGTTTCCTACGAGCAGTACTTC
CDR3aa: CSARVMTVSYEQYF

d_gene: TRBD1
len: 17
v_gene: TRBV3-1
abundance: few
j_gene: TRBJ2-2
CDR3nt: TGTGCCAGCAGCCTCCTAGGGGGCAGGCAGAACACCGGGGAGCTGTTTTTT
CDR3aa: CASSLLGGRQNTGELFF